This is a list of T cell receptor beta chains from one sample in a study of PD-1 blockade in classical Hodgkin lymphoma. Clones were sequenced by immunoSEQ multiplex PCR, and TCRdb holds only the in-frame ones, with some missing. The sample shows 14,000 to 15,000 clones, 91% of them seen only once. The specimen was CD8+ T cells from blood. These receptors were obtained from a human donor with classical Hodgkin lymphoma. CDR3s include the opening cysteine and the closing phenylalanine or tryptophan. A D gene is named only where the DNA matches it firmly. Clone sizes are given selectively: once, few, many, or a class where the clone is expanded.

J	D	size	V	DNA	CDR3
TRBJ2-7	TRBD1	-	TRBV29-1	TGCAGCGTTCTCGAGGGGGCGCGGACCCCCTACGAGCAGTACTTC	CSVLEGARTPYEQYF
TRBJ1-2	TRBD1	-	TRBV7-9	TGTGCCAGCAGCTTAGTAGTAACAGGGGGGTCCTATGGCTACACCTTC	CASSLVVTGGSYGYTF
TRBJ2-5	-	-	TRBV27	TGTGCCAGCAGTTTAAGTCGGCAGTCCCAAGAGACCCAGTACTTC	CASSLSRQSQETQYF
TRBJ2-3	TRBD2	-	TRBV10-2	TGCGCCAGCAGTGAGTCGCTAGGACTAGCAGATACGCAGTATTTT	CASSESLGLADTQYF
TRBJ1-2	TRBD1	few	TRBV27	TGTGCCAGCAGTGCTGGGACAGGGGTCGGCTACACCTTC	CASSAGTGVGYTF
TRBJ2-1	TRBD2	-	TRBV5-4	TGTGCCAGCAGCTTGCCGCGGGAGGGGGACAGCAATGAGCAGTTCTTC	CASSLPREGDSNEQFF
TRBJ1-1	-	-	TRBV18	TGTGCCAGCTCACCAGGTGAACCTGGAGTGAAAGCTTTCTTT	CASSPGEPGVKAFF
TRBJ2-5	-	-	TRBV7-9	TGTGCCAGCAGCTTAGAGGGTCAGCAAGAGACCCAGTACTTC	CASSLEGQQETQYF
TRBJ1-5	-	-	TRBV21-1	TGTGCCAGCAGCAAAGCGCTGAGATTTTGGACAGGGAAAAGCAATCAGCCCCAGCATTTT	CASSKALRFWTGKSNQPQHF
TRBJ2-1	-	-	TRBV7-2	TGTGCCAGCAGCTTCGGAGTCGAGCGAGGTTACAATGAGCAGTTCTTC	CASSFGVERGYNEQFF
TRBJ2-1	-	-	TRBV27	TGTGCCAGCAGTCCCCTCGGTGTTGGCTACAATGAGCAGTTCTTC	CASSPLGVGYNEQFF
TRBJ2-7	-	-	TRBV2	TGTGCCATTGAGGCGAATTCCTACGAGCAGTACTTC	CAIEANSYEQYF
TRBJ2-7	-	-	TRBV29-1	TGCAGCGTCTTCTCGACAGGCCGCACCTCCTACGAGCAGTACTTC	CSVFSTGRTSYEQYF
TRBJ1-5	-	-	TRBV19	TGTGCCAGTAGTTTCACCGGGACGACATACGATAGCAATCAGCCCCAGCATTTT	CASSFTGTTYDSNQPQHF
TRBJ1-2	-	few	TRBV9	TGTGCCAGCAGCCCGGGACGGGACTATGGCTACACCTTC	CASSPGRDYGYTF
TRBJ1-1	-	-	TRBV6-5	TGTGCCAGCAGTTACTCGGGGGGGCTGACTGAAGCTTTCTTT	CASSYSGGLTEAFF
TRBJ2-5	TRBD1	-	TRBV27	TGTGCCAGCGGCCTCGACAGGGACCAAGAGACCCAGTACTTC	CASGLDRDQETQYF